Given below is one T cell receptor (beta chain) in context. Its cognate antigen is unknown. V was cut by 2 bases and J by 2 bases, with 10 bases left in between. The length of the CDR3 is 15 residues. Germline CDR1 is MNHEY and CDR2 is SVGAGI. This entry is derived from a study of graft-versus-host responses after intestinal transplantation. Study as a whole: As for transplant type, recipients had multivisceral, liver-intestinal, or isolated intestinal grafts. Induction with anti-thymocyte globulin, then tacrolimus and steroids for three to four years, was given to all recipients.

Study results and caveats: Where graft-donor T cell macrochimerism was present, patients had high graft-versus-host to host-versus-graft clonal ratios in allografts. The marrow of recipients harbored GvH clones, and ileum or blood showed some of them first.

TCRdb keeps only in-frame clones here, not all; method: immunoSEQ multiplex PCR. The sample lists about 96,000 clones; about 90% were seen once. The chain joins TRBV6-5 to TRBJ1-3; tentative D call: TRBD1 (5 bases). Specimen: unstimulated CD4+ T cells sorted from spleen or lymph node cells, collected before intestinal transplant. The source is a human donor who received an intestinal transplant. The CDR3 DNA follows: TGTGCCAGCAGTTACCAGGCAGGGACTGGAAACACCATATATTTT. Protein: CASSYQAGTGNTIYF.